The next 25 T cell receptor beta chains were all read from a single sample in a study of OX40 agonist ivuxolimab in advanced cancers. The protocol was immunoSEQ multiplex PCR, while the TCRdb copy is restricted to in-frame clones and leaves out a portion. The sample records 60,000 to 95,000 clones, roughly 84% being singletons. This material consisted of CD4+ or CD8+ T cells sorted from blood, taken in a trial of the OX40 agonist ivuxolimab. The receptor set was obtained from an adult with an advanced solid tumor such as melanoma, head and neck, liver or kidney cancer.

The rearrangement joins TRBV15 to TRBJ2-1; 7 bases are a match to TRBD2. The CDR3 has 15 residues. The germline gives CDR1 LNHNV, CDR2 YYDKDF (reference sequence). V was clipped by 3 bases and J by 4 bases; unmatched bases: 6. CDR3 protein: CATSRTGGSYNEQFF. In DNA, the CDR3 is TGTGCCACCAGCAGGACGGGAGGCTCATACAATGAGCAGTTCTTC. Combining the CDR3 with reference TRBV15 and TRBJ2-1 gives the whole variable domain DAMVIQNPRYQVTQFGKPVTLSCSQTLNHNVMYWYQQKSSQAPKLLFHYYDKDFNNEADTPDNFQSRRPNTSFCFLDIRSPGLGDTAMYLCATSRTGGSYNEQFFGPGTRLTVL.

This clone was picked up one time. CDR3 amino acids: CASSLGDSDQETQYF. CDR3 coding DNA: TGTGCCAGCAGCTTAGGCGACAGCGACCAAGAGACCCAGTACTTC. The chain combines TRBV7-9 with TRBJ2-5; the D gene is possibly TRBD1 (5 bases). The germline CDR1 and CDR2 sequences are SEHNR and FQNEAQ (reference sequence). Trimming left V 1 base short and J 0 bases short, with 9 bases between. CDR3 size: 15 residues.

V and J are TRBV6-1 and TRBJ2-7; D perhaps matches TRBD2 (6 bases). The CDR3 contains 15 residues. Germline lookup yields CDR1 MNHNS and CDR2 SASEGT. V lost 5 bases, J lost 3 bases, and 17 bases lay in between. DNA of the CDR3: TGTGCCAGCAGTCTTGAGCGGGCGGGGAACTACGAGCAGTACTTC. Protein product: CASSLERAGNYEQYF.

The CDR3 sequence is CATQEGLADSYEQYF. The DNA for the CDR3 is TGTGCCACCCAAGAGGGGCTAGCGGATTCATACGAGCAGTACTTC. The chain carries TRBV7-2 and TRBJ2-5; TRBD2 aligns across 7 bases. The J call may be mistaken, given a closer DNA end match to TRBJ2-7. The CDR3 is 15 amino acids. Germline CDR1 and CDR2: SGHTA and FQGNSA.

The chain combines TRBV6-6 with TRBJ1-1; tentative D call: TRBD1 (5 bases). This CDR3 is 13 amino acids long. Trimming removed 2 bases from V and 6 bases from J, with 10 bases in between. Germline V gene sequence: CDR1 MNHNY, CDR2 SVGAGI (reference sequence). CDR3 nucleotide sequence: TGTGCCAGCAGTTACGGGGGGATCGCTGAAGCTTTCTTT. As protein: CASSYGGIAEAFF.

This clone was seen a single time. Here the CDR3 DNA reads TGTGCCAGCAGCTTAGGGGTTAGCGGGAGAATGTGGTTCTTC. Residues: CASSLGVSGRMWFF. This sequence joins TRBV7-2 and TRBJ2-1, with 9 bases lining up with TRBD2. J lost 15 bases, V lost 1 base, and 10 bases had no gene match. The CDR3 consists of 14 residues. Looked up from germline, CDR1 is SGHTA and CDR2 is FQGNSA.

This chain links TRBV11-3 with TRBJ1-1; D remains unclear. The ends were cut back, 4 bases at V and 1 base at J, with 7 bases in the middle. This CDR3 contains 13 residues. Germline assignment: CDR1 SGHNT and CDR2 YENEEA. The CDR3 DNA sequence: TGTGCCAGCAGCTCCGTTCGGAACACTGAAGCTTTCTTT. Its protein product is CASSSVRNTEAFF.

The chain combines TRBV5-1 with TRBJ2-4; TRBD1 agrees at 7 bases. This CDR3 region has 14 residues. Trimming cost V 2 bases and J 7 bases; bases outside gene matches: 6. The germline CDR1 and CDR2 sequences are SGHRS and YFSETQ. The chain's CDR3 is CASSFGTVPNIQYF. The CDR3 DNA follows: TGCGCCAGCAGCTTCGGGACAGTCCCTAACATTCAGTACTTC.

CDR3 sequence (DNA): TGTGCCAGCAGCGGGGGGGGACGGGACCAGTCGGGATACGAGCAGTACTTC. Its protein is CASSGGGRDQSGYEQYF. The chain couples TRBV7-2 to TRBJ2-7; 7 bases match TRBD2. Germline assignment: CDR1 SGHTA and CDR2 FQGNSA. The V and J ends lost 5 bases and 4 bases, in that order; junction bases with no gene match: 17. This CDR3 has 17 residues.

This clone was observed once. The chain is built from TRBV5-1 and TRBJ1-1; no definite D call. The CDR3 covers 14 residues. V was trimmed by 5 bases and J by 5 bases, leaving 16 bases between them. The germline V gene has CDR1 SGHRS and CDR2 YFSETQ. Here the CDR3 reads CASRGGEVNTEAFF. DNA for the CDR3: TGCGCCAGCAGGGGTGGGGAGGTAAATACTGAAGCTTTCTTT.

The sample holds one count of this clone. The V call is TRBV28, the J call TRBJ2-1; D possibly corresponds to TRBD2 (5 bases). Germline V gene sequence: CDR1 MDHEN, CDR2 SYDVKM. This CDR3 comprises 15 residues. V lost 1 base and J 5 bases, leaving 12 bases between the germline ends. CDR3 protein: CASSLLSGIHNEQFF. CDR3 coding DNA: TGTGCCAGCAGTTTATTATCGGGGATTCACAATGAGCAGTTCTTC. Looking up the rest from reference TRBV28 and TRBJ2-1 gives the full variable domain: DVKVTQSSRYLVKRTGEKVFLECVQDMDHENMFWYRQDPGLGLRLIYFSYDVKMKEKGDIPEGYSVSREKKERFSLILESASTNQTSMYLCASSLLSGIHNEQFFGPGTRLTVL.

The gene calls are TRBV7-9 and TRBJ1-4; no clear D. This CDR3 region has 15 residues. Germline lookup yields CDR1 SEHNR and CDR2 FQNEAQ (reference sequence). The V and J ends lost 2 bases and 8 bases respectively, with 15 bases between them. CDR3 residues: CASSLMGFGKEKLFF. The CDR3 DNA reads as TGTGCCAGCAGCTTAATGGGGTTCGGGAAAGAAAAACTGTTTTTT. Together with reference TRBV7-9 and TRBJ1-4, the CDR3 gives the full variable domain: DTGVSQNPRHKITKRGQNVTFRCDPISEHNRLYWYRQTLGQGPEFLTYFQNEAQLEKSRLLSDRFSAERPKGSFSTLEIQRTEQGDSAMYLCASSLMGFGKEKLFFGSGTQLSVL.

The V and J genes are TRBV28 and TRBJ2-1, with D unclear. CDR1 is MDHEN and CDR2 is SYDVKM in the germline V gene. The CDR3 spans 11 residues. With 3 bases removed from V and 5 bases from J, the gap between germline ends came to 2 bases. The CDR3 spells CASSLDNEQFF. For the CDR3, the DNA is TGTGCCAGCAGTTTGGACAATGAGCAGTTCTTC. Full variable domain (rest looked up from reference TRBV28 and TRBJ2-1): DVKVTQSSRYLVKRTGEKVFLECVQDMDHENMFWYRQDPGLGLRLIYFSYDVKMKEKGDIPEGYSVSREKKERFSLILESASTNQTSMYLCASSLDNEQFFGPGTRLTVL.

The chain recombines TRBV6-1 with TRBJ1-2; possibly TRBD1 for D (6 bases). V lost 4 bases and J 7 bases, leaving 19 bases between the germline ends. The germline gives CDR1 MNHNS, CDR2 SASEGT. The CDR3 covers 15 residues. The CDR3 DNA reads TGTGCCAGCAGTGGTGGATTCGGGGGCGGAGGTGGCTACACCTTC. It is translated as CASSGGFGGGGGYTF.

This chain uses TRBV7-9 with TRBJ1-4; the D is unclear. The CDR3 contains 12 residues. Germline loops: CDR1 SEHNR, CDR2 FQNEAQ (reference sequence). Trimming removed 1 base at V and 9 bases at J, with 6 bases between. Written as DNA, the CDR3 is TGTGCCAGCAGCTTAGGACCGCAAAAACTGTTTTTT. Protein: CASSLGPQKLFF.

This clone was recorded once. J is TRBJ1-1 and V is TRBV28; tentatively, D is TRBD1 (5 bases). This CDR3 comprises 13 residues. Between the trimmed V and J ends, which lost 2 bases and 10 bases, there was a span of 14 bases. Germline CDR1 MDHEN, CDR2 SYDVKM. The CDR3 here is CASSLRQLSAAFF. Written as DNA, the CDR3 is TGTGCCAGCAGTTTACGACAGTTATCAGCAGCTTTCTTT. Based on the CDR3 plus reference TRBV28 and TRBJ1-1, the full variable domain is DVKVTQSSRYLVKRTGEKVFLECVQDMDHENMFWYRQDPGLGLRLIYFSYDVKMKEKGDIPEGYSVSREKKERFSLILESASTNQTSMYLCASSLRQLSAAFFGQGTRLTVV.

The chain carries TRBV10-1 and TRBJ2-3; 10 bases are shared with TRBD2. V dropped 0 bases and J dropped 1; count of bases not matched to a gene: 7. The CDR3 is 18 residues long. Germline-derived CDR1 and CDR2 are WNHNN and SYGVQD (reference sequence). CDR3 sequence: CASSESLAGVQGTDTQYF. In DNA form, the CDR3 reads TGCGCCAGCAGTGAGTCCCTAGCGGGAGTACAGGGCACAGATACGCAGTATTTT.

The chain couples TRBV5-1 to TRBJ2-3, with 8 bases identical to TRBD1. The V gene end was trimmed by 1 base and the J gene end by 3 bases; junction bases not matched to a gene: 4. This CDR3 contains 15 residues. CDR1 and CDR2 from the germline V gene are SGHRS and YFSETQ. The CDR3 is CASSLRTGRTDTQYF. DNA of the CDR3: TGCGCCAGCAGCTTGCGGACAGGGAGGACAGATACGCAGTATTTT.

This chain uses TRBV7-2 with TRBJ1-1, with D possibly TRBD1 on 5 matching bases. Germline-derived CDR1 and CDR2 are SGHTA and FQGNSA. The germline V and J ends were trimmed by 5 bases and 11 bases, with 21 bases remaining between them. The CDR3 extends over 14 amino acids. The CDR3 coding sequence is TGTGCCAGCAGCCCAGGGTTTGCCCCCCTTGAGGCTTTCTTT. Translating it yields CASSPGFAPLEAFF.

As DNA, the CDR3 is TGTGCCAGCAGTGACGTGGGTACAGATACGCAGTATTTT. Translated: CASSDVGTDTQYF. The J gene is TRBJ2-3, the V gene TRBV2; D is undetermined. Trimming pared 3 bases from V and 3 bases from J, leaving 7 bases between. Germline CDR1 and CDR2: SNHLY and FYNNEI. This CDR3 comprises 13 residues.

This clone has more than one count but fewer than ten. This chain links TRBV7-9 with TRBJ1-2; D ambiguous. CDR1 is SEHNR and CDR2 is FQNEAQ in the germline V gene (reference sequence). Trimming shortened V by 2 bases and J by 0 bases, and 7 bases separated the two germline ends. This CDR3 has 14 amino acids. The chain's CDR3 is CASSLSGSNYGYTF. The CDR3 DNA is TGTGCCAGCAGCTTATCGGGGTCTAACTATGGCTACACCTTC.

J is TRBJ2-2 and V is TRBV19; tentatively, D is TRBD1 (6 bases). CDR1 LNHDA and CDR2 SQIVND come from the germline V gene (reference sequence). The CDR3 is made up of 13 amino acids. Deletions cut 5 bases from V and 6 bases from J, with 10 bases between. The CDR3 nucleotides read TGTGCCAGTAGTGTCACAGGGCCCGGGGAGCTGTTTTTT. It yields the protein CASSVTGPGELFF.

The chain has TRBV10-1 and TRBJ2-1; D might be TRBD2 (6 bases). Germline V lookup: CDR1 WNHNN, CDR2 SYGVQD (reference sequence). The V gene lost 3 bases and the J gene lost 2 bases, with 11 bases spanning the gap. The CDR3 covers 15 residues. The CDR3 DNA reads as TGCGCCAGCAGTGAATTACTAGCAGCCTACAATGAGCAGTTCTTC. This sequence encodes CASSELLAAYNEQFF.

This chain uses TRBV29-1 with TRBJ1-2; D is ambiguous. CDR3 length: 13 residues. CDR1 and CDR2 from the germline V gene are SQVTM and ANQGSEA. The CDR3, as DNA: TGCAGTGACACCCCGAACTCGAACTTGGGCTACACCTTC. Its protein is CSDTPNSNLGYTF.

This chain joins TRBV29-1 and TRBJ2-2; D remains ambiguous. Germline values: CDR1 SQVTM, CDR2 ANQGSEA. The CDR3 spans 13 residues. With 5 bases removed from V and 0 bases from J, the gap between germline ends came to 7 bases. The CDR3 reads CSVQSPNTGELFF. CDR3 DNA: TGCAGCGTTCAAAGCCCGAACACCGGGGAGCTGTTTTTT.